Reported below is one T cell receptor (beta chain). The data stem from a study of blood T cell repertoires in COVID-19. About the study: The analysed material was cDNA or gDNA that came from T cells, B-cell-depleted T cells, or PBMCs.

With V trimmed by 3 bases and J by 7 bases, 5 bases remained unmatched. This CDR3 has 13 amino acids. Authors' methods: Estimated nucleated cell counts came from reference gene primer amplification. TCRdb's copy holds only in-frame clones and misses some; the assay was immunoSEQ multiplex PCR. V and J calls and clone size are copied from that table; D and trimming were computed from the DNA. Here the sample spans 150,000 to 200,000 clones, roughly 80% being singletons. Sequences were obtained from peripheral blood. The TCR was taken from a man between 60 and 70 years old with active or convalescent COVID-19. The chain carries TRBV12-3 or TRBV12-4 and TRBJ1-2; 7 nucleotides agree with TRBD1. CDR3 region: CASSLSAGGGYTF. The CDR3 DNA reads TGTGCCAGCAGTTTGTCGGCAGGGGGTGGCTACACCTTC.